This T cell receptor (beta chain) originates from a study of cytomegalovirus exposure and HLA in healthy donors. Study-level background: The early release's HLA-typed donors yielded approximately 81 million unique TCRs. Study-wide points: It was reportedly the case that the classifier diagnosed cytomegalovirus status with high specificity and sensitivity. CMV serostatus stood as the only immune exposure information on hand.

Use of 60 Vbeta and 13 Jbeta primers characterized the PCR. The table came from immunoSEQ multiplex PCR; TCRdb's copy has only in-frame clones and leaves some out. This table holds roughly 120,000 clones, more than 60% found once. The CDR3 length is 15 residues. V was cut by 5 bases and J by 4 bases, with 15 bases left in between. The V gene's germline CDR1 is MNHEY and CDR2 SVGAGI. On this clone: What it binds is unknown.

The chain links TRBV6-5 to TRBJ2-1, with D possibly matching TRBD2 (6 bases). Sequenced input: PBMCs. The clonotype originates from a woman in her 40s in good health and CMV-seronegative. In DNA form, the CDR3 reads TGTGCCAGCAGTCATCCCGCCCGGGGGTACAATGAGCAGTTCTTC. It yields the protein CASSHPARGYNEQFF.